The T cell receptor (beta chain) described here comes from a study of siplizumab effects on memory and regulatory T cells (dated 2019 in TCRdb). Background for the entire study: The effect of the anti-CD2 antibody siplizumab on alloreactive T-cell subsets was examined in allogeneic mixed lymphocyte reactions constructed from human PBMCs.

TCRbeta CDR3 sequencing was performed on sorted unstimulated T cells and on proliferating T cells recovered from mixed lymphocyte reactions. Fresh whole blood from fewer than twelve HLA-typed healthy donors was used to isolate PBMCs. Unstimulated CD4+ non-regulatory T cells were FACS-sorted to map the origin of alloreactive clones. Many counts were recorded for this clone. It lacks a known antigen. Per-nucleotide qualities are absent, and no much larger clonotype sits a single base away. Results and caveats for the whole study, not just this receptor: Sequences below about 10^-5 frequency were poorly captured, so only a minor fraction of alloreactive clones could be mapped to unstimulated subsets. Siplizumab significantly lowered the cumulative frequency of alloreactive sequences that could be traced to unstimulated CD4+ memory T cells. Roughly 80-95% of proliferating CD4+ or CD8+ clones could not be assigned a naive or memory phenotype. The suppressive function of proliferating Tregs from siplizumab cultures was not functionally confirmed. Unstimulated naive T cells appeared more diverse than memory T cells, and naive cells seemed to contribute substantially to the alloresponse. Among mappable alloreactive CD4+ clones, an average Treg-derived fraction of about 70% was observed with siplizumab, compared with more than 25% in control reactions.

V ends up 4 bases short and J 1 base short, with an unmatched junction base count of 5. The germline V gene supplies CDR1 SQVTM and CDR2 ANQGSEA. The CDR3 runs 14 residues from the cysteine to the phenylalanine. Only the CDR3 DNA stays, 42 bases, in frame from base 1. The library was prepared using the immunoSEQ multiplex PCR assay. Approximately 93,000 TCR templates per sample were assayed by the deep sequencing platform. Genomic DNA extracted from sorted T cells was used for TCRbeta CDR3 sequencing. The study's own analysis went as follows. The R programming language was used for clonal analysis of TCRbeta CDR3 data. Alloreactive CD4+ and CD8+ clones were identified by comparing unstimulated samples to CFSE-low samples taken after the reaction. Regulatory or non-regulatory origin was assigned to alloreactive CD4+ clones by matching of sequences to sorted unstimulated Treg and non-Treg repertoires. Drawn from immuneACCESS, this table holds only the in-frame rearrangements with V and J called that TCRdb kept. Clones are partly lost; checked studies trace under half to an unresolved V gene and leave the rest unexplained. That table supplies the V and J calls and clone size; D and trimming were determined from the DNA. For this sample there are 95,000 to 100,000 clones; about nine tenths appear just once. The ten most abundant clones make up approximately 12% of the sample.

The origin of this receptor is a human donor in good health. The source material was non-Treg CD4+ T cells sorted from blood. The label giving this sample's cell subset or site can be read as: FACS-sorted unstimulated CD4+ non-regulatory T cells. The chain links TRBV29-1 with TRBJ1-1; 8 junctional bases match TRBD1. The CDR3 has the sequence CSVARQGRNTEAFF. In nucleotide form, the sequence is TGCAGCGTTGCCCGACAGGGGAGGAACACTGAAGCTTTCTTT.